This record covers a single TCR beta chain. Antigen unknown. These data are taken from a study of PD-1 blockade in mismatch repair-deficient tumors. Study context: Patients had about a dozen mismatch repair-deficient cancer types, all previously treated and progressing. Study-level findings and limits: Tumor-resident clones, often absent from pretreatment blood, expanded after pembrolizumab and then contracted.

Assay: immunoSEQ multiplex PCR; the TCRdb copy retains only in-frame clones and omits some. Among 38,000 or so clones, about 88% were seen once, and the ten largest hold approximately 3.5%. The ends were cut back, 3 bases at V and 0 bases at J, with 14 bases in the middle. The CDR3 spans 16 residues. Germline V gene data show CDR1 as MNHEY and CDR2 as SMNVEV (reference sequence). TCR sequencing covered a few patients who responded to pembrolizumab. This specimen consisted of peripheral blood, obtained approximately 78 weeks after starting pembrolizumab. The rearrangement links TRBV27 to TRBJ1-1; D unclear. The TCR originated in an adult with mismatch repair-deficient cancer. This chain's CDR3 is CASSLWGSSMNTEAFF. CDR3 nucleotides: TGTGCCAGCAGTTTGTGGGGTTCTTCCATGAACACTGAAGCTTTCTTT.